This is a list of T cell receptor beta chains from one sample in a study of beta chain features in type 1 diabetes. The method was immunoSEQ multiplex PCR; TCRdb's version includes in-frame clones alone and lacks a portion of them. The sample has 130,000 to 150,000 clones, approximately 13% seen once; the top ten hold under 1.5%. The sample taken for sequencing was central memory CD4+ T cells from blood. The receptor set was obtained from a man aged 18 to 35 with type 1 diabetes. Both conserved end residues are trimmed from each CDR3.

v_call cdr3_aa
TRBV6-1 ASSDLQGARETQY
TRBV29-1 SVESGVRTEAF
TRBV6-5 ASSYVPINSPLH
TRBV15 ATSRVEGGYT
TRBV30 ASTGDRKVYGYT
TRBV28 ASSTTGDSYGYT
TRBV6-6 ASRRGQGEGEQY
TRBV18 ASSPQRGGVKNEQF
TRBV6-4 ASSVTGENTEAF
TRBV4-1 ASSQDHERGYEQY
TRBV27 ASSPTAGYEQY
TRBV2 ASSPTGRGKRNEQF
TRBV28 ASRILSGGQETQY
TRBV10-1 ASSEVQGSGYT
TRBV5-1 ASSSQETQY
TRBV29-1 SVERTESYGYT
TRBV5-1 ASSLGQVSSYNEQF
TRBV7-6 ASSLLGLAGGRNEQF
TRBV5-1 ASSPRTSTEAF
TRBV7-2 ASLRPGGGQPQH
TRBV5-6 ASSLGGGETQY
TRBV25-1 ASSSSQGALTGELF
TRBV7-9 ASSPVDQPQH
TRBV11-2 ASSLDLGQGLETQY
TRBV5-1 ASSLEAGNYGYT
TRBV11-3 ASSLRGAADYEQY
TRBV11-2 ASSLSRETQY
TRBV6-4 ASGDQETQY